This T cell receptor beta chain appears in the sequencing data of a study of patients and donors after allogeneic stem cell transplantation (dated by TCRdb to 2018 to 2020). This clonotype showed up just a few times. The target of this receptor is not known. Within one base of it there is no much larger clone, and no base qualities were kept. Library preparation employed RT-PCR. The data were produced on a NextSeq 550. TCRdb trimmed the raw reads at Q25, called clones with MiXCR and kept productive beta chains. All rows with the same CDR3 protein become a single entry with the most common DNA and genes. The sample contains about 200,000 distinct CDR3 sequences, around 41% of them found a single time. The ten biggest clones cover about 30% of the sample. A distance of 4 bases separates the germline ends of V and J, which lose 2 bases and 2 bases respectively. The CDR3 spans 12 residues, from the cysteine through the phenylalanine. The entry retains the CDR3 DNA only, 36 bases that are in frame from base 1. Per the germline V gene (reference sequence), GTSNPN is the CDR1 and SVGIG is the CDR2.

The chain links TRBV30 with TRBJ1-5; the D gene assignment is ambiguous. This clonotype was obtained from a human donor who was either an allogeneic HSCT recipient or a stem cell or donor lymphocyte infusion donor (not recorded which). It is not recorded whose cells these are; they may come from a transplant donor. The sequencing sample was made of blood, either unsorted or a sorted T cell fraction (not recorded which). The base sequence is TGTGCCTGGAGTAGGGGCAATCAGCCCCAGCATTTT. Its translation reads: CAWSRGNQPQHF.